This section outlines one T cell receptor beta chain sequence together with its context. Sequencing used immunoSEQ multiplex PCR; TCRdb keeps in-frame clones, though not all of them. Here the sample spans 400,000 to 450,000 clones, 80% to 90% being singletons. The source of the sample is a study of blood T cell repertoires in COVID-19. Among Cohort 3 donors, those recovered had two negative PCRs, clearance, or symptom resolution. The germline CDR1 and CDR2 sequences are MDHEN and SYDVKM. V lost 8 bases, J lost 6 bases, and 14 bases stayed unmatched. There are 15 residues in the CDR3. Material: PBMCs or T cells enriched from blood (not recorded which). The chain links TRBV28 to TRBJ2-3; 7 nucleotides match TRBD2. The origin of this receptor is a man in his thirties or forties who had recovered from COVID-19. CDR3 protein: CASGVPGTTKDTQYF. The CDR3 DNA sequence: TGTGCCAGCGGCGTCCCCGGGACTACCAAGGATACGCAGTATTTT.